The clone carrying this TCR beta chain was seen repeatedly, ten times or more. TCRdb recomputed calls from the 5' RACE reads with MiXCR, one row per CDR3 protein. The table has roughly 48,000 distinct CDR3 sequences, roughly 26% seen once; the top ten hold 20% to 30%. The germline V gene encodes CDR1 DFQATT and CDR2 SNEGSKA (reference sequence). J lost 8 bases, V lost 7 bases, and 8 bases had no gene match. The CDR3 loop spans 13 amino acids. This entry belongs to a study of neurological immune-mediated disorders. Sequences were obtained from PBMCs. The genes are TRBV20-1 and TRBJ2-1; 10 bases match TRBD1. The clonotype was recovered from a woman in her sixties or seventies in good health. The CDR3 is CSVEDRGSYEQFF. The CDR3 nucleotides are TGCAGTGTCGAGGACAGGGGGTCCTATGAGCAGTTCTTC.